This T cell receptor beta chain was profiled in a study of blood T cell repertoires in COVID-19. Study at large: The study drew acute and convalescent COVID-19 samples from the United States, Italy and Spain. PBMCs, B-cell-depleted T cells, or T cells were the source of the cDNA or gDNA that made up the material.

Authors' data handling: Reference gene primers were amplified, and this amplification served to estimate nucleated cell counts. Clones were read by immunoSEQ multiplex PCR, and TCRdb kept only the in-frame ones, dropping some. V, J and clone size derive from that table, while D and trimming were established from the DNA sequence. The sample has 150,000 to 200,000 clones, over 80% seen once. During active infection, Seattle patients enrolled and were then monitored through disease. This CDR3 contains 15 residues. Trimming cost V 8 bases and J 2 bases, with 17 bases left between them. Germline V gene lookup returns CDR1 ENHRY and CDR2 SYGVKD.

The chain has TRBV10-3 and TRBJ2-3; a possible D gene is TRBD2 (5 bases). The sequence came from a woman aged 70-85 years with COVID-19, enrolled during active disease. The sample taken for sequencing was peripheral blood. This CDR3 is CAIRVGVDVTDTQYF. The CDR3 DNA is TGTGCCATCCGAGTCGGGGTGGATGTCACAGATACGCAGTATTTT.